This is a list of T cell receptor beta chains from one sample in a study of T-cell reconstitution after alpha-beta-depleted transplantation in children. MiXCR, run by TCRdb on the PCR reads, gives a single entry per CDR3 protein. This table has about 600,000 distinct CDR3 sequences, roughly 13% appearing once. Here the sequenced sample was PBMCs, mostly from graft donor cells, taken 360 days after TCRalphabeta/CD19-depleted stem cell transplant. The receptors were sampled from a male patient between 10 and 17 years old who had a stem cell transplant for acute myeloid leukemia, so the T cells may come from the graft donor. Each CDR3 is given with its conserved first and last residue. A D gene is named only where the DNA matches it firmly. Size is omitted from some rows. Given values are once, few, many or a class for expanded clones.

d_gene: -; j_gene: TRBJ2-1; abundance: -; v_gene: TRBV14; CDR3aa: CASSQEIQGNEQFF
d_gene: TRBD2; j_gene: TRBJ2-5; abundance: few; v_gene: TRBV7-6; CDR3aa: CASSTYYAGGRFMETQYF
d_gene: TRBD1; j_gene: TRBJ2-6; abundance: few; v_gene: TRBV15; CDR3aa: CATSGQGVSGANVLTF
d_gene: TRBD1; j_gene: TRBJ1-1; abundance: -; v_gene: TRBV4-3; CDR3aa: CASSQDRGGLVGNTEAFF
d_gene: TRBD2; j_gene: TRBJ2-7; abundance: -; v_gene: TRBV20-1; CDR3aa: CSAPKTSLYEQYF
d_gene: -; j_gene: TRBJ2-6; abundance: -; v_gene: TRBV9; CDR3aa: CASSVSVLVSGANVLTF
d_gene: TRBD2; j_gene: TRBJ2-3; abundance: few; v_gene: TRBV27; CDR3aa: CASSTTSVYGDTQYF
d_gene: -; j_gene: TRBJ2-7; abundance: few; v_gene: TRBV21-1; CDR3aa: CASSKQVGTGYEQYF
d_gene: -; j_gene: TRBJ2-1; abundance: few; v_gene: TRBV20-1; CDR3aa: CSAIRVGNEQFF
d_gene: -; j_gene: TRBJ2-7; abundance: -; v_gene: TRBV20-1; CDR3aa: CSASRGYSYEQYF
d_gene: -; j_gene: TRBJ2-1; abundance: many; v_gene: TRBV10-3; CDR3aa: CAIRQASAYNEQFF
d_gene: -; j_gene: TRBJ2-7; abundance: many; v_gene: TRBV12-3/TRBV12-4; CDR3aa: CASSPGRGSFPYEQYF
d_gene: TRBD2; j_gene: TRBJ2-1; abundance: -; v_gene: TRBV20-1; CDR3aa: CSAPPPTSGRLGNEQFF
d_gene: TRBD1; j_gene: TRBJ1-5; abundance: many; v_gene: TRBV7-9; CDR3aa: CASSWGTGTAGNQPQHF
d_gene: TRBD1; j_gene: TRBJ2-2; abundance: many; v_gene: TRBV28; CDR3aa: CASSPTGTGVITGELFF
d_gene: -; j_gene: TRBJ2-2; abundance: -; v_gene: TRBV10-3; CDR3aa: CATKDGELFF
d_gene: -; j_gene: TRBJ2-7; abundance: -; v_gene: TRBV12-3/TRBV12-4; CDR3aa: CASSSPRATPFDYEQYF
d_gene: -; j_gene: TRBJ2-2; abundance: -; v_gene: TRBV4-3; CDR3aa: CASSQIATAKSNTGELFF
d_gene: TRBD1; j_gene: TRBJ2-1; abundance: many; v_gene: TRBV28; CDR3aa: CASSLLGTGGYNEQFF
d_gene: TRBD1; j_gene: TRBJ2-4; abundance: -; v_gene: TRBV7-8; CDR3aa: CASSLLQGASKNIQYF
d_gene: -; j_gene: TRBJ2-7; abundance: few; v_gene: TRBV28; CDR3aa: CASSLSYGGPYEQYF
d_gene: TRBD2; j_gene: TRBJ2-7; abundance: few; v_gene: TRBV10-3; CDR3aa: CAISLLSGTTYEQYF
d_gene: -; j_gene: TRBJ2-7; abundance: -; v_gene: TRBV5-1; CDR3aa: CASSLAGGRLTYEQYF
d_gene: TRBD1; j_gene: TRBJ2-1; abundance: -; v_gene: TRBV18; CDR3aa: CASSPQGASNNEQFF
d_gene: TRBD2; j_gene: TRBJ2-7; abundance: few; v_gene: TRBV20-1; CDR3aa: CSAYSGDLAGGSTYEQYF
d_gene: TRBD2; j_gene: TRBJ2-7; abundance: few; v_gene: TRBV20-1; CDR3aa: CSAGLAGGHEQYF
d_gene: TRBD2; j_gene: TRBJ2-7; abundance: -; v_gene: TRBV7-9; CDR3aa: CASSPKGEGHEQYF
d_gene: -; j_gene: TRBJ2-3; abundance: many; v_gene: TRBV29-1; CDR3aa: CSVESVKGHQTDTQYF
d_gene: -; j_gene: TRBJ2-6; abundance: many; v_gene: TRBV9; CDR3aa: CASSVVSGANVLTF
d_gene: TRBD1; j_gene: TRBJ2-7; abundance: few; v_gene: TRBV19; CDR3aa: CASSIGTGDTAEYF
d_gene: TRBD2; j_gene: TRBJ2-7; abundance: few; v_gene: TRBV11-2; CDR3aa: CASSLPRGGSGEQYF
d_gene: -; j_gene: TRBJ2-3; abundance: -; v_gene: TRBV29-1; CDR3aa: CSVRDRGLADTQYF
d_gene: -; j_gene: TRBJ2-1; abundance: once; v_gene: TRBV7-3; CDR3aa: CASSPARPVGRYNEQFF
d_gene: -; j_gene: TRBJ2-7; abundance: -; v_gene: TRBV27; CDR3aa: CASSSSVAVEQYF
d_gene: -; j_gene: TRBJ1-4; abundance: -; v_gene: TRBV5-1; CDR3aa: CASSLRGVANEKLFF
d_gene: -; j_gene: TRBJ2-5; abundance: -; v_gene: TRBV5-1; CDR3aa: CASGGAREWGETQYF
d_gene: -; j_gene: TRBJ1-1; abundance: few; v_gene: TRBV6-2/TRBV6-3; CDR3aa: CASRPDTYTEAFF
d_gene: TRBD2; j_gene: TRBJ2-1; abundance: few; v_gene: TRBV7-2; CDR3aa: CATRTSGTLSSYNEQFF
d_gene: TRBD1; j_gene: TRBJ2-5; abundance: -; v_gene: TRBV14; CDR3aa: CASSTGGEIQETQYF
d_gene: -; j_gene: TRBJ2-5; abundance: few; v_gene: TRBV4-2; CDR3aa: CASSHHAEEETQYF
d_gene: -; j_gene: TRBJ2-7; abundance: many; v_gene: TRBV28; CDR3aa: CASRWKGYEQYF
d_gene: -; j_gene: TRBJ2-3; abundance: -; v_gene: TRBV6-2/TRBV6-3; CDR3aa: CASSPSQGTQYF
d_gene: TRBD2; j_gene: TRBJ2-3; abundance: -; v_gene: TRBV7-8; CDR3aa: CASSLSWAGGTDTQYF
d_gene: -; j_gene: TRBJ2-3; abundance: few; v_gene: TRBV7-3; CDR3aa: CASSLIRDEADTQYF
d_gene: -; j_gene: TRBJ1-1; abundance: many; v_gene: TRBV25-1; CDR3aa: CASSSGYGLYTEAFF
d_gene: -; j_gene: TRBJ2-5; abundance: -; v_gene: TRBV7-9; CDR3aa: CASSRVVGTVGGETQYF
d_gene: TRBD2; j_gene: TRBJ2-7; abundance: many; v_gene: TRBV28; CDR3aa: CASSLAGARYEQYF
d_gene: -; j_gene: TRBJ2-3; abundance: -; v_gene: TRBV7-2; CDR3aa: CASSLARPQYF
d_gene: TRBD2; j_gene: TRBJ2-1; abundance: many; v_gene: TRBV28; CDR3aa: CASSFWREGPDEQFF